These 3 T cell receptor beta chains share one sample of origin, sequenced in a study of shared T cell receptors in the human thymus. Assay used: immunoSEQ multiplex PCR; TCRdb lists only in-frame clones, some missing. The sample comprises under 450,000 clones, 85% to 95% of which are singletons, and around 0.018% rests with the top ten. The sample was thymocytes. These receptors came from a human donor.

The gene calls are TRBV4-3 and TRBJ1-2; 7 bases are shared with TRBD1. The CDR3 sequence is 15 residues long. CDR1 and CDR2 from the germline V gene are LGHNA and YSLEER. The trim removed 1 base at V and 6 bases at J, leaving 8 bases unmatched. The CDR3 loop is CASSQGPTGVNGYTF. The CDR3 DNA reads as TGCGCCAGCAGCCAAGGACCTACAGGGGTGAATGGCTACACCTTC.

V gene TRBV19 combines with J gene TRBJ2-3; D assignment may be TRBD1 or TRBD2 (5 bases each). The CDR3 runs 18 residues. Germline CDR1 and CDR2: LNHDA and SQIVND (reference sequence). Between the trimmed V and J ends, which lost 0 bases and 1 base, there was a span of 17 bases. Here the CDR3 DNA reads TGTGCCAGTAGTATAGATTCTCGGGACCCTTCAGGCACAGATACGCAGTATTTT. Protein product: CASSIDSRDPSGTDTQYF.

The chain recombines TRBV19 with TRBJ2-2, with 8 bases identical to TRBD2. CDR3 length: 17 amino acids. Germline CDR1 is LNHDA and CDR2 is SQIVND (reference sequence). The ends lost 3 bases at V and 3 bases at J; junction bases unmatched: 9. The CDR3 coding sequence is TGTGCCAGTAGTATGGTAGCGGGGTTTTGGTACACCGGGGAGCTGTTTTTT. Translated, it gives CASSMVAGFWYTGELFF.